What follows are 7 T cell receptor beta chains derived from one specimen sequenced in a study of shared clonotypes between healthy human individuals. Profiled with immunoSEQ multiplex PCR; TCRdb holds only in-frame clones, not every one. Counted here are roughly 650,000 clones, roughly 95% occurring once; the ten biggest clones make up about 0.11%. Terminally differentiated effector memory CD45RA+ cells were excluded by CCR7 positive selection of CD45RO-negative cells. Specimen: naive CD8+ T cells sorted from blood. All receptors derive from a young woman in good health.

The chain has TRBV7-6 and TRBJ2-3, with D perhaps TRBD1 (6 bases). Trimming cost V 4 bases and J 6 bases, with 11 bases left between them. CDR3 length equals 13 residues. The germline CDR1 and CDR2 sequences are SGHVS and FNYEAQ. This CDR3 is CASSSTGSDTQYF. CDR3 bases: TGTGCCAGCAGCTCAACAGGGTCGGATACGCAGTATTTT.

V gene TRBV5-6 combines with J gene TRBJ2-1; no firm D call. Trimming took 0 bases from V and 6 from J, leaving 10 bases between them. Germline CDR1 is SGHDT and CDR2 is YYEEEE. This CDR3 is 14 amino acids long. The CDR3 reads CASSLVSNANEQFF. The CDR3 nucleotides read TGTGCCAGCAGCTTGGTTTCCAACGCCAATGAGCAGTTCTTC.

The V call is TRBV19, the J call TRBJ2-3; TRBD1 agrees at 9 bases. The CDR3 is made up of 18 amino acids. Looked up from germline, CDR1 is LNHDA and CDR2 is SQIVND (reference sequence). V dropped 6 bases and J dropped 2; count of bases not matched to a gene: 15. The CDR3 region has the DNA TGTGCCAGTAGAGCCGGGACAGGGTCTCTAGAAGTCACAGATACGCAGTATTTT. Translated, it gives CASRAGTGSLEVTDTQYF.

For the CDR3, the DNA is TGTGCCAGCAGTTCCCTGCGGCAGGTCTTAACTAACTATGGCTACACCTTC. Amino acids: CASSSLRQVLTNYGYTF. This chain connects TRBV28 to TRBJ1-2; D is ambiguous. The germline V gene has CDR1 MDHEN and CDR2 SYDVKM. Between the trimmed V and J ends, which lost 4 bases and 0 bases, there was a span of 18 bases. The length of the CDR3 is 17 residues.

The genes are TRBV13 and TRBJ1-1, with D possibly matching TRBD1 (5 bases). V was clipped by 4 bases and J by 11 bases, with 26 bases between them. This CDR3 has 16 residues. Looked up from germline, CDR1 is PRHDT and CDR2 is FYEKMQ (reference sequence). In DNA, the CDR3 is TGTGCCAGCAGCTCACACCACCAAGACAGACCCCCCGGGGCTTTCTTT. Translating gives CASSSHHQDRPPGAFF.

The chain combines TRBV6-5 with TRBJ1-1; 7 bases line up with TRBD1. Germline V gene data show CDR1 as MNHEY and CDR2 as SVGAGI. V trimming: 2 bases; J trimming: 8 bases; junction bases outside the gene matches: 2. This CDR3 comprises 12 residues. CDR3 in amino acids: CASSYDRVEAFF. CDR3 bases: TGTGCCAGCAGTTACGACAGGGTGGAAGCTTTCTTT.

The chain uses TRBV4-1 and TRBJ1-2; D uncertain. The CDR3 contains 13 residues. CDR1 and CDR2 from the germline V gene are MGHRA and YSYEKL. Trimming pared 3 bases from V and 0 bases from J, leaving 5 bases between. The CDR3, as DNA: TGCGCCAGCAGCCAGGGCGCTAACTATGGCTACACCTTC. It is translated as CASSQGANYGYTF.